The next 19 T cell receptor beta chains were all read from a single sample in a study of T cell responses to AZD1222 COVID-19 vaccine. Profiled with immunoSEQ multiplex PCR; TCRdb holds only in-frame clones, not every one. The table includes roughly 140,000 clones, 90% to 95% detected once. The sequencing here drew on peripheral blood, taken on day 0 of AZD1222 vaccination. These receptors were taken from an adult in good health.

The rearrangement joins TRBV2 to TRBJ1-4; the D is unclear. Per germline, CDR1 SNHLY and CDR2 FYNNEI. The CDR3 has 13 amino acids. The V end was cut by 3 bases, the J end by 5 bases, with 7 bases between. CDR3 DNA sequence: TGTGCCAGCAGTGACCCAAGAAATGAAAAACTGTTTTTT. Protein: CASSDPRNEKLFF.

CDR3 protein: CASSGEGVSRETQYF. The CDR3 region has the DNA TGTGCCAGCAGCGGGGAGGGGGTTTCGAGGGAGACCCAGTACTTC. J is TRBJ2-5 and V is TRBV5-4; a weak D match, TRBD2 (7 bases). Germline V gives CDR1 SGHNT, CDR2 YYREEE (reference sequence). V lost 4 bases and J lost 5, with 18 bases in between. This CDR3 has 15 residues. The whole variable domain, filled in from reference TRBV5-4 and TRBJ2-5, reads ETGVTQSPTHLIKTRGQQVTLRCSSQSGHNTVSWYQQALGQGPQFIFQYYREEENGRGNFPPRFSGLQFPNYSSELNVNALELDDSALYLCASSGEGVSRETQYFGPGTRLLVL.

V gene TRBV13 combines with J gene TRBJ2-1, with TRBD2 matching 12 bases. V lost 5 bases and J lost 6; bases outside the gene matches: 8. There are 16 residues in the CDR3. Germline values: CDR1 PRHDT, CDR2 FYEKMQ (reference sequence). The CDR3 loop is CASSPPSGRAINEQFF. The CDR3 DNA reads as TGTGCCAGCAGCCCCCCTAGCGGGAGGGCCATCAATGAGCAGTTCTTC.

This chain joins TRBV5-4 and TRBJ2-7; the match to TRBD2 covers 7 bases. V shed 0 bases, J shed 1 base, and the junction held 4 bases outside the gene matches. Looked up from germline, CDR1 is SGHNT and CDR2 is YYREEE (reference sequence). This CDR3 has 15 amino acids. The CDR3 region is CASSLGEGVSYEQYF. As DNA, the CDR3 is TGTGCCAGCAGCTTGGGGGAGGGTGTGTCCTACGAGCAGTACTTC.

The genes are TRBV27 and TRBJ2-7; D is unclear. The CDR3 runs 13 residues. V shed 4 bases and J shed 3 bases, with 10 bases lying between them. Germline-derived CDR1 and CDR2 are MNHEY and SMNVEV (reference sequence). The CDR3 coding sequence is TGTGCCAGCAGTTCCCTCCGCGGCTACGAGCAGTACTTC. Translating gives CASSSLRGYEQYF.

This chain joins TRBV5-6 and TRBJ2-7; a possible D gene is TRBD1 (5 bases). From germline, CDR1 is SGHDT and CDR2 YYEEEE. The CDR3 loop spans 14 amino acids. V lost 4 bases, J lost 4 bases, and 15 bases lay in between. For the CDR3, the DNA is TGTGCCAGCAGCCAAGGCTCGACAGATTACGAGCAGTACTTC. It encodes CASSQGSTDYEQYF.

The table lists this clone with a few counts. V is TRBV5-1 and J is TRBJ1-4; 11 nucleotides line up with TRBD1. Per germline, CDR1 SGHRS and CDR2 YFSETQ. With V trimmed by 4 bases and J by 5 bases, 4 bases remained unmatched. CDR3 size: 15 residues. The CDR3 region is CASSPGQGANEKLFF. The CDR3 DNA follows: TGCGCCAGCAGCCCAGGACAGGGGGCGAATGAAAAACTGTTTTTT.

The V and J genes are TRBV14 and TRBJ1-1; 10 nucleotides agree with TRBD1. The CDR3 length is 16 residues. CDR1 SGHDN and CDR2 FVKESK come from the germline V gene. With 3 bases clipped from V and 0 bases from J, the junction kept 4 bases outside the gene matches. CDR3 region: CASSHGDRGMNTEAFF. The CDR3 region has the DNA TGTGCCAGCAGCCATGGGGACAGGGGAATGAACACTGAAGCTTTCTTT.

This clone appeared once. The V and J genes are TRBV5-5 and TRBJ2-1; 7 bases are shared with TRBD2. CDR1 and CDR2 (germline): SGHKS, YYEKEE (reference sequence). V shed 0 bases and J 0 bases; nucleotides not matched to a gene: 3. The CDR3 consists of 16 residues. CDR3 bases: TGTGCCAGCAGCTTGGGGCGGGAGAGCTCCTACAATGAGCAGTTCTTC. It codes for CASSLGRESSYNEQFF.

The V call is TRBV5-1, the J call TRBJ2-7, with TRBD1 identical over 7 bases. CDR3 length: 13 amino acids. V trimming: 4 bases; J trimming: 4 bases; junction bases outside the gene matches: 5. Per the germline V gene, CDR1 is SGHRS and CDR2 is YFSETQ. The CDR3 loop is CASSTTDRYEQYF. CDR3 bases: TGCGCCAGCAGCACCACGGACAGGTACGAGCAGTACTTC.

The chain joins TRBV4-1 to TRBJ2-1; possibly TRBD1 or TRBD2 for D (5 bases each). In germline, CDR1 is MGHRA, CDR2 YSYEKL. This CDR3 contains 14 residues. Deletions cut 4 bases from V and 8 bases from J, with 15 bases between. This chain's CDR3 is CASSPPGGVDEQFF. In DNA, the CDR3 is TGCGCCAGCAGCCCCCCTGGGGGAGTTGATGAGCAGTTCTTC.

This chain links TRBV12-5 with TRBJ2-3; D is perhaps TRBD2 (6 bases). V dropped 0 bases and J dropped 3 bases, with 13 bases sitting between them. Germline CDR1 LGHNT, CDR2 FRNRAP. There are 16 residues in the CDR3. In nucleotides, the CDR3 is TGTGCTAGTGGTTTGGTACTTGGCGGGAAGACAGATACGCAGTATTTT. Its protein product is CASGLVLGGKTDTQYF.

The chain links TRBV19 to TRBJ2-1; tentative D call: TRBD2 (6 bases). Germline lookup yields CDR1 LNHDA and CDR2 SQIVND (reference sequence). The germline V and J ends were trimmed by 6 bases and 9 bases, with 33 bases remaining between them. The CDR3 has 19 amino acids. CDR3 coding DNA: TGTGCCAGTAGCCTCCTCTTATCCGGGACTCCGAGGGGTGGGAGTGAGCAGTTCTTC. Translation gives CASSLLLSGTPRGGSEQFF.

V is TRBV19 and J is TRBJ1-5, with 7 bases fitting TRBD1. Germline trimming cut 5 bases from V and 3 bases from J; bases unmatched to any gene: 13. This CDR3 has 17 residues. Per germline, CDR1 LNHDA and CDR2 SQIVND (reference sequence). CDR3 sequence reads: CASSPLALGTVNQPQHF. For the CDR3, the DNA is TGTGCCAGTAGTCCCCTTGCCCTAGGGACAGTCAATCAGCCCCAGCATTTT. Full variable domain (outside the CDR3, taken from reference TRBV19 and TRBJ1-5): DGGITQSPKYLFRKEGQNVTLSCEQNLNHDAMYWYRQDPGQGLRLIYYSQIVNDFQKGDIAEGYSVSREKKESFPLTVTSAQKNPTAFYLCASSPLALGTVNQPQHFGDGTRLSIL.

The chain employs TRBV7-2 and TRBJ2-3, with D perhaps given as TRBD1 or TRBD2 (5 bases each). Germline V gives CDR1 SGHTA, CDR2 FQGNSA. This CDR3 has 15 amino acids. V was clipped by 5 bases and J by 0 bases, with 12 bases between them. In nucleotides, the CDR3 is TGTGCCAGCAGCCCCCTCCGGGGCAGCACAGATACGCAGTATTTT. This sequence encodes CASSPLRGSTDTQYF.

The V gene is TRBV7-2, the J gene TRBJ2-3; 8 bases agree with TRBD2. Germline-derived CDR1 and CDR2 are SGHTA and FQGNSA. Trimming took 2 bases from V and 5 from J; bases not matched to a gene: 12. The CDR3 sequence is 17 residues long. CDR3: CASSLYGTGGPRDTQYF. The CDR3 nucleotides are TGTGCCAGCAGCTTATATGGGACGGGAGGGCCAAGAGATACGCAGTATTTT.

This rearrangement joins TRBV5-1 to TRBJ2-3; D not certain. Between the trimmed V and J ends, which lost 0 bases and 2 bases, there was a span of 13 bases. The CDR3 runs to 16 residues. The germline V gene has CDR1 SGHRS and CDR2 YFSETQ. CDR3 residues: CASSLDAQLPTDTQYF. CDR3 nucleotide sequence: TGCGCCAGCAGCTTGGACGCCCAACTACCCACAGATACGCAGTATTTT. Together with reference TRBV5-1 and TRBJ2-3, the CDR3 gives the full variable domain: KAGVTQTPRYLIKTRGQQVTLSCSPISGHRSVSWYQQTPGQGLQFLFEYFSETQRNKGNFPGRFSGRQFSNSRSEMNVSTLELGDSALYLCASSLDAQLPTDTQYFGPGTRLTVL.

This sequence joins TRBV28 and TRBJ2-7; the D gene is possibly TRBD2 (6 bases). There are 14 residues in the CDR3. Trimming took off 6 bases at V and 3 bases at J, with 15 bases between the two ends. Germline assignment: CDR1 MDHEN and CDR2 SYDVKM. The CDR3 region has the DNA TGTGCCAGCAGCCTCGGGGGTGCCGTCTACGAGCAGTACTTC. This codes for CASSLGGAVYEQYF.

The V call is TRBV19, the J call TRBJ1-3; D is unresolved. The CDR3 runs 15 residues. The germline V gene has CDR1 LNHDA and CDR2 SQIVND (reference sequence). Trimming shortened V by 5 bases and J by 0 bases, and 11 bases separated the two germline ends. CDR3: CASSFSLHSGNTIYF. The CDR3, as DNA: TGTGCCAGTAGTTTCAGCTTACACTCTGGAAACACCATATATTTT.